This T cell receptor beta chain was retrieved from a study of metastatic and nonmetastatic thyroid tumors. Whole-study findings and limits: In blood and tumor, TCR beta diversity was reportedly significantly higher in malignant thyroid tumors than in benign nodules.

The V gene end was trimmed by 0 bases and the J gene end by 3 bases; junction bases not matched to a gene: 1. Germline V gene data show CDR1 as DFQATT and CDR2 as SNEGSKA (reference sequence). CDR3 length: 14 amino acids. Within the sample, this clone is medium-sized. Its antigen is undetermined. Until they underwent thyroid surgery, no patient had received any treatment. In the source study's methods: A classifier for distant metastasis in papillary thyroid cancer was constructed using CDR3 differences observed across clinicopathological groups. Using MiXCR, TCRdb re-called clones from the PCR reads. Clone size and V and J calls follow TCRdb, not the original study. The sample yields about 41,000 clones, more than 25% seen once.

J is TRBJ2-1 and V is TRBV20-1; 8 bases line up with TRBD2. This TCR derives from a male donor with papillary thyroid cancer or a benign thyroid nodule (not recorded which). Some clones in this sample may be carry-over from other donors' samples. Sequencing was done on a sample of blood. In nucleotides, the CDR3 is TGCAGTGCTAGAGATACTAGCGGCTACAATGAGCAGTTCTTC. Its protein is CSARDTSGYNEQFF.